Below are 10 T cell receptor beta chains sequenced from a single sample in a study of cytomegalovirus exposure and HLA in healthy donors. Sequencing used immunoSEQ multiplex PCR; TCRdb keeps in-frame clones, though not all of them. Of about 160,000 clones in the sample, 85% were seen once. Sequencing was done on a sample of PBMCs. These receptors were collected from a young man in good health and CMV-seropositive.

This chain connects TRBV7-6 to TRBJ2-5, with TRBD1 matching over 8 bases. The germline CDR1 and CDR2 sequences are SGHVS and FNYEAQ. Trimming removed 4 bases from V and 2 bases from J; junction bases left unmatched: 9. This CDR3 region has 16 residues. CDR3 nucleotide sequence: TGTGCCAGCAGCTCTCGAAGCCGGGACAGGCAAGAGACCCAGTACTTC. Translation: CASSSRSRDRQETQYF. The whole variable domain, filled in from reference TRBV7-6 and TRBJ2-5, reads GAGVSQSPRYKVTKRGQDVALRCDPISGHVSLYWYRQALGQGPEFLTYFNYEAQQDKSGLPNDRFSAERPEGSISTLTIQRTEQRDSAMYRCASSSRSRDRQETQYFGPGTRLLVL.

The chain employs TRBV5-5 and TRBJ1-6; 9 positions match TRBD1. V lost 5 bases to trimming and J lost 4 bases; unmatched junction nucleotides: 13. CDR1 and CDR2 from the germline V gene are SGHKS and YYEKEE (reference sequence). The length of the CDR3 is 18 residues. The chain's CDR3 is CASSSRDRVGAYNSPLHF. As DNA, the CDR3 is TGTGCCAGCAGTTCCCGGGACAGGGTGGGGGCGTATAATTCACCCCTCCACTTT.

The genes are TRBV6-1 and TRBJ2-5, with 8 nucleotides matching TRBD1. The CDR3 totals 16 residues. Germline V gene data show CDR1 as MNHNS and CDR2 as SASEGT. V lost 0 bases to trimming and J lost 4 bases; unmatched junction nucleotides: 7. Here the CDR3 reads CASSEALTGVGETQYF. CDR3 DNA sequence: TGTGCCAGCAGTGAAGCTCTGACAGGGGTCGGAGAGACCCAGTACTTC.

Of note for this clone: The sample has other DNA sequences that encode this CDR3 too. V is TRBV5-6 and J is TRBJ2-7; D uncertain. The V gene lost 1 base and the J gene lost 4 bases, with 3 bases spanning the gap. The CDR3 length is 11 residues. CDR1 is SGHDT and CDR2 is YYEEEE in the germline V gene. The CDR3 bases are TGTGCCAGCAGCTTGCGTTACGAGCAGTACTTC. Translation gives CASSLRYEQYF.

The gene calls are TRBV27 and TRBJ2-5, with D hard to call. Trimming removed 0 bases from V and 4 bases from J, with 6 bases in between. This CDR3 region has 13 residues. Per the germline V gene, CDR1 is MNHEY and CDR2 is SMNVEV (reference sequence). The CDR3 reads CASSLSSVETQYF. The CDR3 nucleotides read TGTGCCAGCAGTTTATCAAGCGTAGAGACCCAGTACTTC.

J is TRBJ2-7 and V is TRBV7-2; perhaps TRBD2 as D (6 bases). Trimming shortened V by 3 bases and J by 4 bases, and 10 bases separated the two germline ends. The germline V gene encodes CDR1 SGHTA and CDR2 FQGNSA. CDR3 length equals 13 residues. CDR3 sequence: CASSFSGSYEQYF. CDR3 sequence (DNA): TGTGCCAGCAGCTTTTCCGGGAGTTACGAGCAGTACTTC.

V usage is TRBV7-8 and J usage is TRBJ2-7, with unresolved D. Per germline, CDR1 SGHVS and CDR2 FQNEAQ. Trimming removed 1 base at V and 5 bases at J, with 6 bases between. The CDR3 has 12 residues. The CDR3 nucleotides are TGTGCCAGCAGCTTAGGTCCAGACGAGCAGTACTTC. Translation gives CASSLGPDEQYF.

This clone was recorded once. The J gene is TRBJ2-5, the V gene TRBV9, with a tentative D call TRBD1 (6 bases). Per the germline V gene, CDR1 is SGDLS and CDR2 is YYNGEE. V lost 3 bases, J lost 4 bases, and 22 bases lay in between. CDR3 length equals 17 residues. CDR3 in DNA: TGTGCCAGCAGCGAACGAGGACAGCCTGGGAAGGGAGAGACCCAGTACTTC. This gives the protein CASSERGQPGKGETQYF.

This clone was recorded only once. The gene calls are TRBV27 and TRBJ2-7; D might be TRBD2 (5 bases). Germline CDR1 is MNHEY and CDR2 is SMNVEV (reference sequence). Trimming took 2 bases from V and 3 from J, leaving 11 bases between them. This CDR3 region has 14 residues. The CDR3 bases are TGTGCCAGCAGTTTAGAGGGTTCCGTCTACGAGCAGTACTTC. Encoded protein: CASSLEGSVYEQYF.

This clone has just one count. The V and J genes are TRBV5-6 and TRBJ2-2; D might be TRBD1 (6 bases). Trimming removed 1 base at V and 5 bases at J, with 21 bases between. Germline values: CDR1 SGHDT, CDR2 YYEEEE. The CDR3 has 18 residues. CDR3 region: CASSLWRRAGESTGELFF. In DNA, the CDR3 is TGTGCCAGCAGCTTGTGGCGGCGGGCAGGGGAGAGTACCGGGGAGCTGTTTTTT.